The rows below give T cell receptor beta chains drawn from one sample of a study of OX40 agonist ivuxolimab in advanced cancers. Clones were sequenced by immunoSEQ multiplex PCR, and TCRdb holds only the in-frame ones, with some missing. The data contain some 57,000 clones, nearly 85% of them singletons. The sequenced sample was CD4+ or CD8+ T cells sorted from blood, obtained in a trial of the OX40 agonist ivuxolimab. These receptors originate from an adult with an advanced solid tumor such as melanoma, head and neck, liver or kidney cancer. CDR3s include the opening cysteine and the closing phenylalanine or tryptophan. A D gene is named only where the DNA matches it firmly. A row's size may be missing; if present it is once, few, many or a size class.

j_gene: TRBJ2-3; abundance: few; v_gene: TRBV2; d_gene: TRBD2; CDR3aa: CASSEVGGGPGTQYF; CDR3nt: TGTGCCAGCAGTGAAGTGGGCGGGGGGCCCGGGACGCAGTATTTT
j_gene: TRBJ1-1; abundance: .; v_gene: TRBV11-2; d_gene: .; CDR3aa: CASRRGVETEAFF; CDR3nt: TGTGCCAGCCGACGGGGCGTTGAAACTGAAGCTTTCTTT
j_gene: TRBJ2-7; abundance: once; v_gene: TRBV2; d_gene: .; CDR3aa: CASSESETSYEQYF; CDR3nt: TGTGCCAGCAGTGAAAGCGAAACCTCCTACGAGCAGTACTTC
j_gene: TRBJ2-7; abundance: .; v_gene: TRBV5-6; d_gene: .; CDR3aa: CASSFGLYEQYF; CDR3nt: TGTGCCAGCAGCTTTGGTCTCTACGAGCAGTACTTC
j_gene: TRBJ2-5; abundance: .; v_gene: TRBV7-2; d_gene: TRBD2; CDR3aa: CASSRGTSGGRGETQYF; CDR3nt: TGTGCCAGCAGCCGCGGGACTAGCGGGGGGCGGGGGGAGACCCAGTACTTC
j_gene: TRBJ2-7; abundance: .; v_gene: TRBV19; d_gene: TRBD1; CDR3aa: CASSGRDRGYYEQYF; CDR3nt: TGTGCCAGTAGTGGCCGGGACAGGGGTTACTACGAGCAGTACTTC
j_gene: TRBJ1-5; abundance: .; v_gene: TRBV2; d_gene: .; CDR3aa: CASSVEEFQPQHF; CDR3nt: TGTGCCAGCAGTGTGGAGGAGTTCCAGCCCCAGCATTTT
j_gene: TRBJ1-3; abundance: .; v_gene: TRBV29-1; d_gene: .; CDR3aa: CSVVYPSGNTIYF; CDR3nt: TGCAGCGTTGTGTATCCCTCTGGAAACACCATATATTTT
j_gene: TRBJ2-7; abundance: .; v_gene: TRBV5-1; d_gene: TRBD1; CDR3aa: CASSLGGQGLNEQYF; CDR3nt: TGCGCCAGCAGCTTGGGAGGACAGGGACTTAACGAGCAGTACTTC
j_gene: TRBJ2-7; abundance: few; v_gene: TRBV6-5; d_gene: .; CDR3aa: CASSYSTGAYEQYF; CDR3nt: TGTGCCAGCAGTTACTCGACCGGTGCCTACGAGCAGTACTTC
j_gene: TRBJ2-3; abundance: .; v_gene: TRBV7-3; d_gene: .; CDR3aa: CASSTYSTDTQYF; CDR3nt: TGTGCCAGCAGCACATATAGCACAGATACGCAGTATTTT
j_gene: TRBJ2-3; abundance: .; v_gene: TRBV7-2; d_gene: .; CDR3aa: CASSLVRDATDTQYF; CDR3nt: TGTGCCAGCAGCTTAGTTCGGGACGCAACAGATACGCAGTATTTT
j_gene: TRBJ1-6; abundance: few; v_gene: TRBV10-3; d_gene: .; CDR3aa: CAIRVGQGPLHF; CDR3nt: TGTGCCATCCGTGTGGGTCAGGGACCCCTCCACTTT
j_gene: TRBJ2-7; abundance: .; v_gene: TRBV6-5; d_gene: .; CDR3aa: CASSRYEWGSYEQYF; CDR3nt: TGTGCCAGCAGTCGTTATGAATGGGGCTCCTACGAGCAGTACTTC
j_gene: TRBJ1-1; abundance: .; v_gene: TRBV7-9; d_gene: TRBD1; CDR3aa: CASSQAGQLNTEAFF; CDR3nt: TGTGCCAGCAGCCAGGCGGGACAGTTGAACACTGAAGCTTTCTTT
j_gene: TRBJ1-1; abundance: .; v_gene: TRBV7-6; d_gene: .; CDR3aa: CASSSGVSTEAFF; CDR3nt: TGTGCCAGCAGCTCAGGGGTTTCCACTGAAGCTTTCTTT
j_gene: TRBJ2-7; abundance: .; v_gene: TRBV28; d_gene: TRBD1; CDR3aa: CASFLGGRDSEQYF; CDR3nt: TGTGCCAGCTTTTTAGGGGGCAGGGATTCAGAGCAGTACTTC
j_gene: TRBJ2-5; abundance: .; v_gene: TRBV7-2; d_gene: .; CDR3aa: CASSSYGAETQYF; CDR3nt: TGTGCCAGCAGCTCTTACGGGGCAGAGACCCAGTACTTC
j_gene: TRBJ1-4; abundance: .; v_gene: TRBV12-1; d_gene: .; CDR3aa: CASRFERSTNEKLFF; CDR3nt: TGTGCCAGCAGATTCGAACGATCAACTAATGAAAAACTGTTTTTT
j_gene: TRBJ2-1; abundance: .; v_gene: TRBV29-1; d_gene: TRBD1; CDR3aa: CSVERTGRNEQFF; CDR3nt: TGCAGCGTTGAAAGGACAGGGCGAAATGAGCAGTTCTTC
j_gene: TRBJ2-1; abundance: few; v_gene: TRBV30; d_gene: TRBD1; CDR3aa: CAGHGDSSYNEQFF; CDR3nt: TGTGCCGGTCACGGGGACAGCTCCTACAATGAGCAGTTCTTC
j_gene: TRBJ2-5; abundance: .; v_gene: TRBV7-6; d_gene: .; CDR3aa: CASSTAGASQETQYF; CDR3nt: TGTGCCAGCAGCACAGCAGGAGCCAGCCAAGAGACCCAGTACTTC
j_gene: TRBJ2-3; abundance: .; v_gene: TRBV11-3; d_gene: TRBD1; CDR3aa: CASSLSLGQGADTQYF; CDR3nt: TGTGCCAGCAGCTTAAGTCTCGGACAGGGCGCAGATACGCAGTATTTT
j_gene: TRBJ2-5; abundance: .; v_gene: TRBV11-3; d_gene: TRBD2; CDR3aa: CASIKVPTSGQETQYF; CDR3nt: TGTGCCAGCATCAAAGTCCCTACTAGCGGGCAAGAGACCCAGTACTTC
j_gene: TRBJ1-1; abundance: .; v_gene: TRBV6-5; d_gene: .; CDR3aa: CASGRTENTEAFF; CDR3nt: TGTGCCAGCGGTAGGACAGAGAACACTGAAGCTTTCTTT
j_gene: TRBJ2-7; abundance: .; v_gene: TRBV19; d_gene: .; CDR3aa: CASSRGLQGLYEQYF; CDR3nt: TGTGCCAGTAGTAGAGGTTTACAGGGCCTCTACGAGCAGTACTTC
j_gene: TRBJ2-2; abundance: .; v_gene: TRBV19; d_gene: .; CDR3aa: CASTYDRSTGELFF; CDR3nt: TGTGCCAGCACCTATGACAGATCCACCGGGGAGCTGTTTTTT
j_gene: TRBJ2-5; abundance: .; v_gene: TRBV2; d_gene: .; CDR3aa: CASSEDRTQYF; CDR3nt: TGTGCCAGCAGTGAGGACAGGACCCAGTACTTC
j_gene: TRBJ1-4; abundance: .; v_gene: TRBV9; d_gene: .; CDR3aa: CASSSSGTPREKLFF; CDR3nt: TGTGCCAGCAGCTCTTCCGGGACACCTCGGGAAAAACTGTTTTTT
j_gene: TRBJ1-2; abundance: .; v_gene: TRBV7-3; d_gene: .; CDR3aa: CASSSTSLSNYGYTF; CDR3nt: TGTGCCAGCAGCTCGACCAGTCTTTCTAACTATGGCTACACCTTC
j_gene: TRBJ1-1; abundance: .; v_gene: TRBV29-1; d_gene: .; CDR3aa: CSVVSGARTEAFF; CDR3nt: TGCAGCGTTGTATCGGGGGCTAGGACTGAAGCTTTCTTT